Shown below are 29 T cell receptor beta chains from a single sample sequenced in a study of blood T cell repertoires in COVID-19. The repertoire was sequenced with immunoSEQ multiplex PCR; TCRdb's copy has only in-frame clones and lacks some. The profile covers some 70,000 clones, with roughly 85% appearing a single time and 40% to 55% taken by the ten largest. The sequenced material came from peripheral blood. The source is a woman between 55 and 75 years old with COVID-19, enrolled during active disease.

The rearrangement joins TRBV11-2 to TRBJ1-1; 9 bases agree with TRBD1. This CDR3 contains 15 residues. Germline V gives CDR1 SGHAT, CDR2 FQNNGV. The V and J ends lost 3 bases and 3 bases, in that order; junction bases with no gene match: 5. This CDR3 is CASSFTGGADTEAFF. CDR3 in DNA: TGTGCCAGCAGCTTCACAGGGGGCGCGGACACTGAAGCTTTCTTT. Based on the CDR3 plus reference TRBV11-2 and TRBJ1-1, the full variable domain is EAGVAQSPRYKIIEKRQSVAFWCNPISGHATLYWYQQILGQGPKLLIQFQNNGVVDDSQLPKDRFSAERLKGVDSTLKIQPAKLEDSAVYLCASSFTGGADTEAFFGQGTRLTVV.

This clone was seen more than once but under ten times. The CDR3 is CASSRGQGERNYGYTF. Written as DNA, the CDR3 is TGTGCCAGCAGCCGCGGACAGGGGGAAAGGAACTATGGCTACACCTTC. V is TRBV6-2 or TRBV6-3 and J is TRBJ1-2; 10 bases align to TRBD1. In germline, CDR1 is MNHEY, CDR2 SVGEGT. Trimming at V came to 6 bases and at J to 2 bases, leaving 9 bases not matched to a gene. This CDR3 is built from 16 residues.

V is TRBV4-1 and J is TRBJ2-7, with a weak D call TRBD2 (6 bases). V lost 4 bases and J lost 0, with 10 bases in between. The CDR3 consists of 14 residues. Germline loops: CDR1 MGHRA, CDR2 YSYEKL. The CDR3 DNA reads TGCGCCAGCAGCCCCAGGGACTTCTCCTACGAGCAGTACTTC. As protein: CASSPRDFSYEQYF.

The chain is built from TRBV4-2 and TRBJ2-1; D might be TRBD1 (6 bases). V lost 0 bases and J lost 8, with 11 bases in between. The germline CDR1 and CDR2 sequences are LGHNA and YNFKEQ. The CDR3 is 14 residues long. CDR3 DNA sequence: TGTGCCAGCAGCCAAGATTCGTCAGGGGATGAGCAGTTCTTC. It codes for CASSQDSSGDEQFF.

V and J are TRBV4-1 and TRBJ1-1; 7 bases are a match to TRBD1. With 0 bases clipped from V and 2 bases from J, the junction kept 3 bases outside the gene matches. Germline CDR1 and CDR2: MGHRA and YSYEKL. The CDR3 runs to 15 residues. The CDR3 sequence is CASSQDNRGNTEAFF. Written as DNA, the CDR3 is TGCGCCAGCAGCCAAGATAACAGGGGCAACACTGAAGCTTTCTTT.

The gene calls are TRBV7-2 and TRBJ2-1, with D possibly matching TRBD2 (5 bases). Germline V gene data show CDR1 as SGHTA and CDR2 as FQGNSA. CDR3 length equals 15 residues. Trimming took off 2 bases at V and 2 bases at J, with 10 bases between the two ends. For the CDR3, the DNA is TGTGCCAGCAGCTTATCTAATAGCGCCTACAATGAGCAGTTCTTC. Amino acid sequence: CASSLSNSAYNEQFF.

This rearrangement joins TRBV28 to TRBJ2-7, with TRBD2 as a possible D gene (5 bases). Germline CDR1 reads MDHEN; CDR2 reads SYDVKM. V was shortened by 10 bases and J by 1 base, with 11 bases between the two germline ends. This CDR3 comprises 12 residues. The CDR3 here is CATQRHSYEQYF. The DNA of the CDR3 is TGTGCCACCCAGCGGCATTCCTACGAGCAGTACTTC.

This sequence joins TRBV10-3 and TRBJ2-3, with a weak D call TRBD1 (6 bases). CDR1 is ENHRY, CDR2 SYGVKD, per germline. V was cut by 2 bases and J by 2 bases, with 17 bases left in between. The CDR3 loop spans 17 amino acids. The CDR3 bases are TGTGCCATCAGTGAGAGAATTCCGGGACACTACACAGATACGCAGTATTTT. Protein: CAISERIPGHYTDTQYF.

V usage is TRBV7-2 and J usage is TRBJ1-2; possible D gene TRBD1, 6 bases. The CDR3 length is 14 residues. Germline V CDR1 and CDR2: SGHTA, FQGNSA. With 5 bases removed from V and 0 bases from J, the gap between germline ends came to 10 bases. In DNA, the CDR3 is TGTGCCAGCAGCGCAGGGGTTACTAACTATGGCTACACCTTC. Translation gives CASSAGVTNYGYTF.

This chain links TRBV2 with TRBJ2-1, with a possible D match to TRBD1 (6 bases). CDR1 and CDR2 (germline): SNHLY, FYNNEI. The CDR3 contains 14 residues. Trimming took 6 bases from V and 3 from J, leaving 12 bases between them. This CDR3 is CASSQQGGYNEQFF. The DNA for the CDR3 is TGTGCCAGCAGCCAACAGGGCGGCTACAATGAGCAGTTCTTC.

The chain combines TRBV7-8 with TRBJ2-2; 7 bases line up with TRBD1. CDR1 and CDR2 from the germline V gene are SGHVS and FQNEAQ. This CDR3 spans 17 amino acids. The V gene end was trimmed by 4 bases and the J gene end by 0 bases; junction bases not matched to a gene: 8. The CDR3, as DNA: TGTGCCAGCAGCTCAGACAGGGTCAACGCGAACACCGGGGAGCTGTTTTTT. It encodes CASSSDRVNANTGELFF.

The chain uses TRBV7-2 and TRBJ1-5, with 7 bases aligning to TRBD1. The CDR3 extends over 14 amino acids. Germline V gives CDR1 SGHTA, CDR2 FQGNSA. J lost 9 bases, V lost 6 bases, and 11 bases had no gene match. DNA of the CDR3: TGTGCCAGCAGTCCTGGACAGGCGTCAGGGCCCCAGCATTTT. The encoded protein is CASSPGQASGPQHF.

The rearrangement joins TRBV30 to TRBJ1-5; no definite D call. This CDR3 is 16 amino acids long. V lost 1 base and J lost 0, with 13 bases in between. Per the germline V gene, CDR1 is GTSNPN and CDR2 is SVGIG (reference sequence). The CDR3 region is CAWSDRQSYSNQPQHF. The CDR3 DNA sequence: TGTGCCTGGAGTGACCGACAATCCTATAGCAATCAGCCCCAGCATTTT.

The genes are TRBV11-3 and TRBJ1-1; D possibly corresponds to TRBD1 (5 bases). This CDR3 is 15 amino acids long. CDR1 and CDR2 (germline): SGHNT, YENEEA. The V end lost 2 bases, the J end lost 5 bases, and 15 bases lay between the germline ends. The CDR3 sequence: CASSLLTGRTTEAFF. The CDR3 DNA sequence: TGTGCCAGCAGCTTACTTACAGGAAGGACGACTGAAGCTTTCTTT.

The chain carries TRBV27 and TRBJ2-7, with TRBD2 as a possible D gene (5 bases). CDR1 and CDR2 from the germline V gene are MNHEY and SMNVEV (reference sequence). There are 13 residues in the CDR3. V lost 5 bases, J lost 2 bases, and 10 bases lay in between. This chain's CDR3 is CASSAGNPYEQYF. The CDR3 bases are TGTGCCAGCAGTGCCGGGAATCCCTACGAGCAGTACTTC.

This clone was seen a single time. The chain's CDR3 is CALWGGNEAFF. The CDR3 nucleotides are TGTGCCCTCTGGGGGGGCAATGAAGCTTTCTTT. This chain joins TRBV28 and TRBJ1-1, with D perhaps matching TRBD1 (6 bases). The germline V gene encodes CDR1 MDHEN and CDR2 SYDVKM. Trimming pared 11 bases from V and 7 bases from J, leaving 14 bases between. The CDR3 extends over 11 amino acids.

The V and J genes are TRBV7-8 and TRBJ1-5, with D possibly being TRBD1 (5 bases). There are 15 residues in the CDR3. From germline, CDR1 is SGHVS and CDR2 FQNEAQ. Trimming pared 1 base from V and 2 bases from J, leaving 9 bases between. The CDR3 region is CASSLGQQGNQPQHF. In nucleotides, the CDR3 is TGTGCCAGCAGCTTAGGACAACAGGGCAATCAGCCCCAGCATTTT.

The chain joins TRBV6-5 to TRBJ1-6; no firm D call. V was cut by 5 bases and J by 9 bases, with 8 bases left in between. Germline V gives CDR1 MNHEY, CDR2 SVGAGI. The CDR3 totals 12 residues. CDR3 sequence: CASSPPGSPLHF. CDR3 nucleotides: TGTGCCAGCAGTCCACCCGGTTCACCCCTCCACTTT.

V is TRBV28 and J is TRBJ2-7; TRBD1 matches at 10 bases. From germline, CDR1 is MDHEN and CDR2 SYDVKM. CDR3 size: 16 residues. After removal of 6 bases from V and 2 bases from J, the junction contained 10 bases not matched to a gene. The CDR3 region is CASSYPGTGVPYEQYF. CDR3 nucleotides: TGTGCCAGCAGCTATCCCGGGACAGGGGTCCCCTACGAGCAGTACTTC.

The rearrangement uses TRBV7-9 and TRBJ1-4; maybe TRBD1 (5 bases). Germline V lookup: CDR1 SEHNR, CDR2 FQNEAQ (reference sequence). The CDR3 contains 15 residues. Trimming took off 3 bases at V and 2 bases at J, with 10 bases between the two ends. The CDR3 region is CASSLGSGTNEKLFF. Written as DNA, the CDR3 is TGTGCCAGCAGCTTGGGGTCAGGGACTAATGAAAAACTGTTTTTT.

This chain connects TRBV7-9 to TRBJ2-7; 7 bases agree with TRBD1. This CDR3 has 15 residues. CDR1 and CDR2 from the germline V gene are SEHNR and FQNEAQ (reference sequence). V lost 2 bases to trimming and J lost 0 bases; unmatched junction nucleotides: 4. CDR3 sequence (DNA): TGTGCCAGCAGCTTATTTGGGGACAGCTCCTACGAGCAGTACTTC. It specifies CASSLFGDSSYEQYF.

V gene TRBV12-3 or TRBV12-4 combines with J gene TRBJ2-1; 8 nucleotides line up with TRBD2. CDR3 size: 13 residues. Trimming took 6 bases from V and 6 from J; bases not matched to a gene: 4. The CDR3: CASSHAGGNEQFF. Written as DNA, the CDR3 is TGTGCCAGCAGCCACGCGGGGGGCAATGAGCAGTTCTTC.

The gene calls are TRBV19 and TRBJ1-2, with a tentative D call TRBD1 (5 bases). Trimming pared 1 base from V and 4 bases from J, leaving 16 bases between. CDR1 and CDR2 (germline): LNHDA, SQIVND (reference sequence). There are 16 residues in the CDR3. CDR3 sequence reads: CASSIGAGPDLYGYTF. CDR3 DNA sequence: TGTGCCAGTAGTATAGGCGCGGGGCCAGACCTCTATGGCTACACCTTC.

This clone was seen a single time. The CDR3 reads CAWSIGGGYTF. The CDR3, as DNA: TGTGCCTGGAGTATCGGCGGGGGCTACACCTTC. The V and J genes are TRBV30 and TRBJ1-2; no clear D. Germline V CDR1 and CDR2: GTSNPN, SVGIG (reference sequence). Trimming removed 2 bases from V and 8 bases from J, with 9 bases in between. CDR3 size: 11 residues. Supplemented by reference TRBV30 and TRBJ1-2, the full variable domain reads SQTIHQWPATLVQPVGSPLSLECTVEGTSNPNLYWYRQAAGRGLQLLFYSVGIGQISSEVPQNLSASRPQDRQFILSSKKLLLSDSGFYLCAWSIGGGYTFGSGTRLTVV.

The table lists this clone with a count of one. The V call is TRBV9, the J call TRBJ2-7, with 8 bases that match TRBD1. From germline, CDR1 is SGDLS and CDR2 YYNGEE. This CDR3 is 15 amino acids long. The V gene end was trimmed by 0 bases and the J gene end by 7 bases; junction bases not matched to a gene: 9. CDR3 DNA sequence: TGTGCCAGCAGCGTAGAAGGGACAGGAATTACGGAGCAGTACTTC. Translated, it gives CASSVEGTGITEQYF.

This clone was counted between two and nine times. The J gene is TRBJ2-2, the V gene TRBV6-5; unclear D gene. The CDR3 runs 16 residues. Trimming stripped 0 bases from V and 4 bases from J, with 12 bases between. Germline CDR1 and CDR2: MNHEY and SVGAGI. The DNA for the CDR3 is TGTGCCAGCAGTTACTCGAGCACGAGAGTCACCGGGGAGCTGTTTTTT. Translation: CASSYSSTRVTGELFF.

This chain joins TRBV5-1 and TRBJ2-1; weak D call: TRBD2 (6 bases). Trimming stripped 4 bases from V and 6 bases from J, with 11 bases between. Per germline, CDR1 SGHRS and CDR2 YFSETQ. The CDR3 is 13 residues long. The CDR3 coding sequence is TGCGCCAGCAGCGCCGGGACTCGCAATGAGCAGTTCTTC. It translates to CASSAGTRNEQFF.

CDR3 coding DNA: TGTGCCAGCAGTTACGGGGCTTTCTCTGGAAACACCATATATTTT. Translating gives CASSYGAFSGNTIYF. V usage is TRBV6-2 or TRBV6-3 and J usage is TRBJ1-3; the D gene is possibly TRBD1 (5 bases). Trimming left V 2 bases short and J 0 bases short, with 8 bases between. The CDR3 has 15 amino acids. Germline CDR1 MNHEY, CDR2 SVGEGT.

About this clone itself: This CDR3 is also generated by other DNA sequences in the sample. J is TRBJ2-7 and V is TRBV6-5; 9 bases align to TRBD1. V shed 2 bases and J 4 bases; nucleotides not matched to a gene: 6. The CDR3 has 15 residues. Germline CDR1 is MNHEY and CDR2 is SVGAGI. This chain's CDR3 is CASSYAGQGSYEQYF. In DNA, the CDR3 is TGTGCCAGCAGTTACGCGGGACAGGGTTCATACGAGCAGTACTTC.